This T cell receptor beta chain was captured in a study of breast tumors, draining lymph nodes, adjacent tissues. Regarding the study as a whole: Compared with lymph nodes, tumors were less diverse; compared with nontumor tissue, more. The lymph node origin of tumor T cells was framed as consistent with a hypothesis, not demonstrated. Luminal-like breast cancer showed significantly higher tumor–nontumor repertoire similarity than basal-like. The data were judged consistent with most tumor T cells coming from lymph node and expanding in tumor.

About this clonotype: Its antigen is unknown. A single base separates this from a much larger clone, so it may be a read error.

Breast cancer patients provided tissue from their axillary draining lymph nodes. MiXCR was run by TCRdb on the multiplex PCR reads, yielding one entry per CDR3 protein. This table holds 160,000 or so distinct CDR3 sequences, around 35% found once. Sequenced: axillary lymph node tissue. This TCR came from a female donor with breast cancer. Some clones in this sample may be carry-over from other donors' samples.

As DNA, the CDR3 is TGTGCCAGCAGCTTAGCGAGGGGTATGGCCAAAAACATTCAGTACTTC. Protein: CASSLARGMAKNIQYF. This rearrangement joins TRBV11-2 to TRBJ2-4, with D perhaps matching TRBD1 or TRBD2 (5 bases each). The V and J ends lost 1 base and 1 base respectively, with 11 bases between them. CDR1 SGHAT and CDR2 FQNNGV come from the germline V gene. The CDR3 runs to 16 residues.